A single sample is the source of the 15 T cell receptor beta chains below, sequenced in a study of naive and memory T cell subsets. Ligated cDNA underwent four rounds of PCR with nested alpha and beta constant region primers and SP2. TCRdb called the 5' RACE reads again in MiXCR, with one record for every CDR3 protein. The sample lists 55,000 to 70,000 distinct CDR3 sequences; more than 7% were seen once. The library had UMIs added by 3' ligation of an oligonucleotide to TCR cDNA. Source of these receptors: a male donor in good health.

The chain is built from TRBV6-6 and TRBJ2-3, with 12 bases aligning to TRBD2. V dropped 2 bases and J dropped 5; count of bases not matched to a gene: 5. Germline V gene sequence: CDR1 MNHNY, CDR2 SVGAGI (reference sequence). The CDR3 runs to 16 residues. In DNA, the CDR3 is TGTGCCAGCAGTTACCGGACTAGCGGGGCGGGAGATACGCAGTATTTT. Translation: CASSYRTSGAGDTQYF.

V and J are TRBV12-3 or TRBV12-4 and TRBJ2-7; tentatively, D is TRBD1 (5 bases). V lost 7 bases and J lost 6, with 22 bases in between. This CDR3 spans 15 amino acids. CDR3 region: CASTLGQGTFGEQYF. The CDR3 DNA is TGTGCCAGCACTTTGGGCCAGGGTACGTTCGGCGAGCAGTACTTC.

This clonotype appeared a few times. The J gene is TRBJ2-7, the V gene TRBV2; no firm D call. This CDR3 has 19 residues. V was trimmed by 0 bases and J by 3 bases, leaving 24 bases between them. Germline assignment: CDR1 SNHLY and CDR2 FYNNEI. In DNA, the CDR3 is TGTGCCAGCAGTGAAGCGCTTCGGCTAACTCGTCACCAATTCTACGAGCAGTACTTC. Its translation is CASSEALRLTRHQFYEQYF.

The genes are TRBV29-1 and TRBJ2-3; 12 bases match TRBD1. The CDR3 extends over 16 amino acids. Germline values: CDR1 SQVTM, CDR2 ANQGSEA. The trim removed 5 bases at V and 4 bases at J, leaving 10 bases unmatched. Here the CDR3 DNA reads TGCAGCGTTCCATCCGGGACAGGGGGCACCGCAGATACGCAGTATTTT. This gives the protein CSVPSGTGGTADTQYF.

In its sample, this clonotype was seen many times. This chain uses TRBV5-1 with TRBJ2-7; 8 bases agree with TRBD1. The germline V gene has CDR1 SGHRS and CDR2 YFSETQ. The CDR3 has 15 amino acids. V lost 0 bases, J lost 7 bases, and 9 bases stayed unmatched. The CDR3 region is CASSLVSGGAGEQYF. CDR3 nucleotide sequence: TGCGCCAGCAGCTTGGTATCAGGGGGCGCAGGGGAGCAGTACTTC.

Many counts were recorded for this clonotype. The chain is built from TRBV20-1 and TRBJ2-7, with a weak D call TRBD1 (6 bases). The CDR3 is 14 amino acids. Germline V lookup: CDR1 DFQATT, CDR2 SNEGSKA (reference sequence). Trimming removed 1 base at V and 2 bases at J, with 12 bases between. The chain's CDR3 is CSARADSGAYEQYF. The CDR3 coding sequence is TGCAGTGCTAGAGCGGACAGCGGAGCCTACGAGCAGTACTTC.

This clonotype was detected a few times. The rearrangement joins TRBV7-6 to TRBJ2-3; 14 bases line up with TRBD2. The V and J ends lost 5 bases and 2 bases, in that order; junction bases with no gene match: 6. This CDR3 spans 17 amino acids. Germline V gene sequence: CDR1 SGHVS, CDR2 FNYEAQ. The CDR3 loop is CASSTGLAGGITDTQYF. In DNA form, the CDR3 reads TGTGCCAGCAGCACCGGACTAGCGGGGGGTATCACAGATACGCAGTATTTT.

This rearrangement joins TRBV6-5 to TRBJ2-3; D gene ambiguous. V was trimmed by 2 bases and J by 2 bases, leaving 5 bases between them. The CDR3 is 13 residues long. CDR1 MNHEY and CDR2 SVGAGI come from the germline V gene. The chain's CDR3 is CASSYVSTDTQYF. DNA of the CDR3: TGTGCCAGCAGTTACGTGTCCACAGATACGCAGTATTTT.

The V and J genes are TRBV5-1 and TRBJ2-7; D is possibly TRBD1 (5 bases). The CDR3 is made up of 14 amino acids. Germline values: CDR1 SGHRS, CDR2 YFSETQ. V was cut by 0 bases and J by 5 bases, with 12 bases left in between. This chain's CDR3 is CASSLGQLKDEQYF. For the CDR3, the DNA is TGCGCCAGCAGCTTGGGACAGCTAAAGGACGAGCAGTACTTC.

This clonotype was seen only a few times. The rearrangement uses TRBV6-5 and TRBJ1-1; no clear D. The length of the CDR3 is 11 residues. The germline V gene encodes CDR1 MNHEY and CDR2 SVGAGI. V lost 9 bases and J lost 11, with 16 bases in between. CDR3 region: CASETPRRAFF. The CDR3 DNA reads TGTGCCAGTGAAACTCCACGGCGGGCTTTCTTT.

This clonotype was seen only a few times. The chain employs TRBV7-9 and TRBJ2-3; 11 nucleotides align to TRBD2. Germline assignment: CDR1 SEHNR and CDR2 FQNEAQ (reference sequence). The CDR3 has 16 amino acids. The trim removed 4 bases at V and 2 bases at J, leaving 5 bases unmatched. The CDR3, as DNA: TGTGCCAGCAGCTCAAGACTAGCGGGGTACACAGATACGCAGTATTTT. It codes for CASSSRLAGYTDTQYF.

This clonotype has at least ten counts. Here the CDR3 DNA reads TGTGCCAGCAGCTTACAGGGAGGTGCGAACAGCAATCAGCCCCAGCATTTT. Translating gives CASSLQGGANSNQPQHF. This chain links TRBV7-8 with TRBJ1-5; weak D call: TRBD1 (5 bases). V was shortened by 2 bases and J by 1 base, with 15 bases between the two germline ends. The CDR3 is made up of 17 amino acids. Germline CDR1 and CDR2: SGHVS and FQNEAQ.

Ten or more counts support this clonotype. CDR3 in amino acids: CSGQQEPATEQYF. The DNA of the CDR3 is TGCAGCGGCCAACAGGAGCCGGCAACCGAGCAGTACTTC. This chain joins TRBV29-1 and TRBJ2-7; maybe TRBD1 (5 bases). V lost 7 bases to trimming and J lost 6 bases, with 19 bases between them. CDR3 length: 13 amino acids. The germline V gene has CDR1 SQVTM and CDR2 ANQGSEA.

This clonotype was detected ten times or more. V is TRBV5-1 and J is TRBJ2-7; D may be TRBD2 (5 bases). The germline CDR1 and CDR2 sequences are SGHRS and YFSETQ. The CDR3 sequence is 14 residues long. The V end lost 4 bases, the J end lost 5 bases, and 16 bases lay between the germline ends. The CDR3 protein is CASSPGPTSNEQYF. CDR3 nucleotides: TGCGCCAGCAGCCCCGGTCCAACTAGTAACGAGCAGTACTTC. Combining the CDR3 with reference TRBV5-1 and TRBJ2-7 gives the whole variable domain KAGVTQTPRYLIKTRGQQVTLSCSPISGHRSVSWYQQTPGQGLQFLFEYFSETQRNKGNFPGRFSGRQFSNSRSEMNVSTLELGDSALYLCASSPGPTSNEQYFGPGTRLTVT.

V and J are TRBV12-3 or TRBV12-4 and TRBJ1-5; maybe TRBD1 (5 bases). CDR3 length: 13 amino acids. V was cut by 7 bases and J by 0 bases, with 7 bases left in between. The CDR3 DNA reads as TGTGCCAGCAAGGGGTATAGCAATCAGCCCCAGCATTTT. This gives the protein CASKGYSNQPQHF.